This T cell receptor beta chain comes out of a study of T cell repertoires in cytomegalovirus infection. Overall study context: Matching HLA type, along with CMV infection, was indicated by public TCR beta signatures.

Trimming pared 6 bases from V and 3 bases from J, leaving 17 bases between. The CDR3 is 15 residues long. Germline CDR1 is MNHEY and CDR2 is SVGEGT. One entry per CDR3 protein, called by TCRdb with MiXCR from the reads. The sample yields 450,000 to 550,000 distinct CDR3 sequences, under 45% seen once. This clonotype was counted once. What it binds is not known. Study observations and caveats: People with CMV and the relevant HLA were identified by cumulative public TCR beta family frequency. The response measured ex vivo was dominated by TCR beta clonotypes (HLA-C-restricted and CMV-specific).

The J gene is TRBJ1-1, the V gene TRBV6-2 or TRBV6-3; D unresolved. This TCR was sampled from a human donor in good health (CMV status not recorded). Some clones in this sample may be carry-over from other donors' samples. The specimen was cultured PBMCs, collected from culture after CMV antigen stimulation. CDR3 bases: TGTGCCAGCAGCACTAACCCCACAAGGGACACTGAAGCTTTCTTT. Protein: CASSTNPTRDTEAFF.